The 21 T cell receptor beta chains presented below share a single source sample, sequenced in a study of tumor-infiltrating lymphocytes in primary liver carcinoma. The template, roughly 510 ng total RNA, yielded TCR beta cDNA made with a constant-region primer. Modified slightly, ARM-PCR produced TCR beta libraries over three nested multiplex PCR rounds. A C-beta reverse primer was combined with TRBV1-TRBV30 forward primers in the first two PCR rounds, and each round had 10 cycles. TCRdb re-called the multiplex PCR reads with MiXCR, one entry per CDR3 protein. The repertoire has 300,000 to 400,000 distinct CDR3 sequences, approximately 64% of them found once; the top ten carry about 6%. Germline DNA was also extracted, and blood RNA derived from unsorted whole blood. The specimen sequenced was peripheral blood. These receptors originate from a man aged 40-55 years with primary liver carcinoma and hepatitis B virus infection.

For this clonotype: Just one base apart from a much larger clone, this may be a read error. CDR3 amino acids: CASSYSRHETQYF. The CDR3 nucleotides are TGTGCCAGCAGTTACTCGAGGCATGAGACCCAGTACTTC. The V and J genes are TRBV6-6 and TRBJ2-5; D remains unclear. CDR3 length: 13 residues. V lost 0 bases and J lost 5, with 7 bases in between. Per the germline V gene, CDR1 is MNHNY and CDR2 is SVGAGI (reference sequence).

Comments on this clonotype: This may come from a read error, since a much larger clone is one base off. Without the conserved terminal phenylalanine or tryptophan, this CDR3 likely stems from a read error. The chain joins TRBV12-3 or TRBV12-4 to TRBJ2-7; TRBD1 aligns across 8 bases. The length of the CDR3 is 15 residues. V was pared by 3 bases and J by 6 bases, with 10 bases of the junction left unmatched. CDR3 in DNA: TGTGCCAGCAGTTTGGTCACAGGGGGAGTGGGCGAGCAGTACATC. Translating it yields CASSLVTGGVGEQYI.

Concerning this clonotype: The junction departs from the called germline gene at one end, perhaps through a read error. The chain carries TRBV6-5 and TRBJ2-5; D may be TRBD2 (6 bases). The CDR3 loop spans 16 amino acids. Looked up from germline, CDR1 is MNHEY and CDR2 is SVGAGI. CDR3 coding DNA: TGTGGCAGCAGTTACTCGACCCCTCCTAGCGAAAAGACCCAGTACTTC. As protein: CGSSYSTPPSEKTQYF.

The CDR3 loop reads CASGLGADTQYF. The CDR3 bases are TGTGCCAGCGGCCTGGGGGCAGATACGCAGTATTTT. The chain recombines TRBV28 with TRBJ2-3; D possibly uses TRBD1 or TRBD2 (5 bases each). The germline gives CDR1 MDHEN, CDR2 SYDVKM. This CDR3 has 12 residues. Between the trimmed V and J ends, which lost 8 bases and 4 bases, there was a span of 10 bases.

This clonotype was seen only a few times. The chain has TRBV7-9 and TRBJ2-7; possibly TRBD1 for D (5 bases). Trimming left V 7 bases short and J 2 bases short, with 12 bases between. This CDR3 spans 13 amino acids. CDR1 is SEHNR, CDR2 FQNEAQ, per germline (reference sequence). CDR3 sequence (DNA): TGTGCCAGCACCTTGGACACCACCTACGAGCAGTACTTC. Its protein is CASTLDTTYEQYF.

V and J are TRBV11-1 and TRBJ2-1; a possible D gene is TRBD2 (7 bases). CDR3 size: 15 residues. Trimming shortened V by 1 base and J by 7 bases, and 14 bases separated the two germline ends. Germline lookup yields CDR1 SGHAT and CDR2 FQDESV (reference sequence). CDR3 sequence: CASSLERGGRNEQFF. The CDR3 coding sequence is TGTGCCAGCAGCTTAGAAAGGGGGGGCCGGAATGAGCAGTTCTTC.

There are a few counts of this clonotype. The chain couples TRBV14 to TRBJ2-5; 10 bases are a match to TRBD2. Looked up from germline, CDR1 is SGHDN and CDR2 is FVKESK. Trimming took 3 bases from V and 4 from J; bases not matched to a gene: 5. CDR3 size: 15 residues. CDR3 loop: CASSHASGRGETQYF. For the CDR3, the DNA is TGTGCCAGCAGCCACGCTAGCGGGAGAGGAGAGACCCAGTACTTC.

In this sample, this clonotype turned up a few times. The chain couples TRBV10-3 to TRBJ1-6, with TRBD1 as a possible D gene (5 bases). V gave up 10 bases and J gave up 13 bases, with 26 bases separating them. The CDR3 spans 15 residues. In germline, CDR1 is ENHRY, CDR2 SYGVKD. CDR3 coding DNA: TGTGCCACAAAGACGACAGCGATCACCTTGGATCCCCTCCACTTT. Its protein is CATKTTAITLDPLHF.

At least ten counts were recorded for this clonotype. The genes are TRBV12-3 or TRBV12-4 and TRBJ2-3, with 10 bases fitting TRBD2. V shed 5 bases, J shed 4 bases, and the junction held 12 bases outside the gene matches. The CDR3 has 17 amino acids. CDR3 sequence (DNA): TGTGCCAGCAGTCCTCCCTTCGCTAGCGGGAGCGCAGATACGCAGTATTTT. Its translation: CASSPPFASGSADTQYF.

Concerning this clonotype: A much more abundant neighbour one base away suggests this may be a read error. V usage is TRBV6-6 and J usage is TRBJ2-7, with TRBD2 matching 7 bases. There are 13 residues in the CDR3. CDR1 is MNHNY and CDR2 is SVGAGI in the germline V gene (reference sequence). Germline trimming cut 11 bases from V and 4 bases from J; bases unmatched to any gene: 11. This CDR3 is CAGSPPGRYEQYF. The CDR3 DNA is TGTGCCGGCTCTCCCCCCGGGAGGTACGAGCAGTACTTC.

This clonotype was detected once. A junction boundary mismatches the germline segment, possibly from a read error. CDR3 sequence reads: CPSSLGFAANEKLFF. The CDR3 DNA is TGTCCCAGCAGCCTGGGATTTGCAGCTAATGAAAAACTGTTTTTT. This chain links TRBV11-2 with TRBJ1-4, with no clear D. Germline V CDR1 and CDR2: SGHAT, FQNNGV. This CDR3 is 15 amino acids long.

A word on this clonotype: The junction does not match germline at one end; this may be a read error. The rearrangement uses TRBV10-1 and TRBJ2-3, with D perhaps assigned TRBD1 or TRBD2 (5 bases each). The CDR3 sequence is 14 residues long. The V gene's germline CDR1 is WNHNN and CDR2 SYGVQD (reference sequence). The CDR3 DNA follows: TGCGCGAGCAGCCGGGGCTCCGGATCCCATACGCAGTATTTT. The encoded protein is CASSRGSGSHTQYF.

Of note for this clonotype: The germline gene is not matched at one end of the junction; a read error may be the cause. The CDR3 is CASSYSRAHEKYF. CDR3 nucleotide sequence: TGTGCCAGCAGTTACTCAAGGGCACACGAGAAGTACTTC. The J gene is TRBJ2-7, the V gene TRBV6-5, with D unresolved. The V gene's germline CDR1 is MNHEY and CDR2 SVGAGI. The CDR3 length is 13 residues.

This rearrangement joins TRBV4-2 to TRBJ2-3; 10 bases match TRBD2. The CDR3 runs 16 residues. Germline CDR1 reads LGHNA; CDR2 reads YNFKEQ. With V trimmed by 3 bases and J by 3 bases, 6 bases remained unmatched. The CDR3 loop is CASSQGLAGVTDTQYF. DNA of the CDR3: TGTGCCAGCAGCCAGGGTCTAGCGGGAGTGACAGATACGCAGTATTTT.

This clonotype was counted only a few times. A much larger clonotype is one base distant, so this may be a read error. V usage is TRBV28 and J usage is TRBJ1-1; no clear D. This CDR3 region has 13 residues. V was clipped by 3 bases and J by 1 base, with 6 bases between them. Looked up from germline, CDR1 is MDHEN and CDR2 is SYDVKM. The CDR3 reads CASSFQRNTEAFF. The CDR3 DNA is TGTGCCAGCAGTTTCCAGCGGAACACTGAAGCTTTCTTT.

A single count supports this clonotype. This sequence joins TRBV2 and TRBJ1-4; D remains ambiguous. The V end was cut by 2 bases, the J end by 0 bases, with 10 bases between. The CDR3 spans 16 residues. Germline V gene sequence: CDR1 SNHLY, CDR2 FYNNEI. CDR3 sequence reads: CASSEWAPATNEKLFF. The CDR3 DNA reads TGTGCCAGCAGTGAATGGGCCCCAGCAACTAATGAAAAACTGTTTTTT.

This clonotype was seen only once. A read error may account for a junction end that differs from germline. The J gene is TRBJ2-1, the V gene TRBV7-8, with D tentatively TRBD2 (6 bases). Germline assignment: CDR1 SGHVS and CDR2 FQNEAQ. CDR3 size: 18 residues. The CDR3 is CDSSLGTLLKRNDNEQFF. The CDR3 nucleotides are TGTGACAGCAGCTTAGGGACTCTTCTGAAACGGAATGACAATGAGCAGTTCTTC.

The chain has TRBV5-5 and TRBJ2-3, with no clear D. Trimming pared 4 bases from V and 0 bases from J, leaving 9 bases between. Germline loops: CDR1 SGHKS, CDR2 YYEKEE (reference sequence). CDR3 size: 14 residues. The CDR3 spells CASSHGTSTDTQYF. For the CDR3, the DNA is TGTGCCAGCAGCCATGGCACCAGCACAGATACGCAGTATTTT.

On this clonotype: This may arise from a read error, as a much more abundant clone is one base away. For the CDR3, the DNA is TGTGCCAGCAGCTTAAATCTGGCGACAGGTATAGTCCCGGCAGCCAAAAACATTCAGTACTTC. Its protein is CASSLNLATGIVPAAKNIQYF. V gene TRBV11-3 combines with J gene TRBJ2-4; perhaps TRBD1 as D (6 bases). This CDR3 spans 21 amino acids. Trimming took off 2 bases at V and 0 bases at J, with 26 bases between the two ends. Per germline, CDR1 SGHNT and CDR2 YENEEA. Complete variable domain (other parts from reference TRBV11-3 and TRBJ2-4): EAGVVQSPRYKIIEKKQPVAFWCNPISGHNTLYWYLQNLGQGPELLIRYENEEAVDDSQLPKDRFSAERLKGVDSTLKIQPAELGDSAVYLCASSLNLATGIVPAAKNIQYFGAGTRLSVL.

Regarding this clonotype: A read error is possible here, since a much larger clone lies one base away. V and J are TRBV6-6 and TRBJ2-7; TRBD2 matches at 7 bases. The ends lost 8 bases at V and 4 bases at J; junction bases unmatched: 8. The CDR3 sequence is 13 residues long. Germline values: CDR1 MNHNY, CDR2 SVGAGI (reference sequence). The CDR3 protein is CASGAAGEYEQYF. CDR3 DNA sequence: TGTGCCAGCGGAGCGGCGGGAGAATACGAGCAGTACTTC.

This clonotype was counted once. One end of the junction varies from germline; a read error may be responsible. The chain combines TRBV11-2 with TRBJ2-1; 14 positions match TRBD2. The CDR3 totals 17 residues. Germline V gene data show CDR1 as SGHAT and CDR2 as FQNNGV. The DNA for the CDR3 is TGTCCCAGCAGCCCGGGACTAGCGGGAGCTACCTACAATGAGCAGTTCTTC. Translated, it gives CPSSPGLAGATYNEQFF.